This entry lists 10 T cell receptor beta chains sequenced from one sample in a study of blood T cell repertoires in COVID-19. Some clones are missing from TCRdb's copy, which holds only in-frame ones; the method was immunoSEQ multiplex PCR. The data show about 260,000 clones, with 86% seen just once and about 8.7% held by the top ten. The sequenced sample was peripheral blood. The receptors were sampled from a man aged 40-49 years with active or convalescent COVID-19.

The V call is TRBV5-1, the J call TRBJ2-5; a weak D match, TRBD1 (5 bases). Germline V gene sequence: CDR1 SGHRS, CDR2 YFSETQ. This CDR3 has 13 residues. The V gene lost 1 base and the J gene lost 5 bases, with 9 bases spanning the gap. The CDR3 loop is CASSLPGWETQYF. The CDR3 region has the DNA TGCGCCAGCAGCTTGCCAGGGTGGGAGACCCAGTACTTC.

J is TRBJ1-2 and V is TRBV19; 7 positions agree with TRBD1. The ends lost 7 bases at V and 6 bases at J; junction bases unmatched: 8. Germline V gene sequence: CDR1 LNHDA, CDR2 SQIVND (reference sequence). The CDR3 runs to 13 residues. CDR3 in DNA: TGTGCCAGTAAGGCAAACAGGGGTAATGGCTACACCTTC. The encoded protein is CASKANRGNGYTF.

The V call is TRBV6-5, the J call TRBJ2-1; 7 bases match TRBD1. In germline, CDR1 is MNHEY, CDR2 SVGAGI. Trimming cost V 6 bases and J 3 bases; bases outside gene matches: 8. This CDR3 region has 15 residues. CDR3 coding DNA: TGTGCCAGCAGGGGCGGCAGGGGGTACTACAATGAGCAGTTCTTC. Its protein is CASRGGRGYYNEQFF.

This clone was detected once. The chain joins TRBV27 to TRBJ2-1, with 11 bases fitting TRBD1. Trimming cost V 2 bases and J 4 bases; bases outside gene matches: 4. This CDR3 has 16 residues. Germline V gives CDR1 MNHEY, CDR2 SMNVEV (reference sequence). CDR3 nucleotides: TGTGCCAGCAGTTTAGGGTGGGACAGGGGGTACAATGAGCAGTTCTTC. Its protein is CASSLGWDRGYNEQFF.

This chain joins TRBV5-1 and TRBJ2-1, with 7 bases aligning to TRBD1. Germline-derived CDR1 and CDR2 are SGHRS and YFSETQ. With V trimmed by 4 bases and J by 4 bases, 8 bases remained unmatched. The CDR3 runs to 15 residues. The CDR3 here is CASSLDGTAYNEQFF. CDR3 nucleotide sequence: TGCGCCAGCAGCCTGGATGGGACAGCGTACAATGAGCAGTTCTTC.

The V gene is TRBV10-3, the J gene TRBJ1-2; 7 nucleotides align to TRBD1. The CDR3 contains 17 residues. Per the germline V gene, CDR1 is ENHRY and CDR2 is SYGVKD. The V and J ends lost 3 bases and 8 bases, in that order; junction bases with no gene match: 18. The CDR3 DNA reads TGTGCCATCAGTGAAGCCAGGAGCAACAGGGGTCGAGGCGGCTACACCTTC. It translates to CAISEARSNRGRGGYTF.

The V and J genes are TRBV6-5 and TRBJ1-1; D remains ambiguous. Germline V gene lookup returns CDR1 MNHEY and CDR2 SVGAGI. Trimming removed 6 bases from V and 0 bases from J, with 11 bases in between. The CDR3 totals 14 residues. Written as DNA, the CDR3 is TGTGCCAGCAGGACCCCAGGTTTGAACACTGAAGCTTTCTTT. Protein: CASRTPGLNTEAFF.

The V call is TRBV19, the J call TRBJ2-3; TRBD2 is a possible D gene (6 bases). Trimming cost V 5 bases and J 5 bases, with 17 bases left between them. Germline CDR1 and CDR2: LNHDA and SQIVND (reference sequence). The CDR3 runs 15 residues. CDR3 residues: CASSPGREEIDTQYF. The CDR3 nucleotides are TGTGCCAGTAGTCCAGGCAGGGAGGAAATAGATACGCAGTATTTT.

The chain employs TRBV9 and TRBJ1-6, with 9 bases matching TRBD1. Trimming removed 6 bases from V and 3 bases from J; junction bases left unmatched: 16. The CDR3 runs to 19 residues. Germline CDR1 and CDR2: SGDLS and YYNGEE. Here the CDR3 DNA reads TGTGCCAGCAACCATTATTTGACAGGGGGAAGTTTCTATAATTCACCCCTCCACTTT. Protein product: CASNHYLTGGSFYNSPLHF.

This clone was recorded a few times. The chain links TRBV5-1 to TRBJ2-1, with D unclear. The CDR3 spans 12 residues. In germline, CDR1 is SGHRS, CDR2 YFSETQ. Deletions cut 0 bases from V and 6 bases from J, with 4 bases between. In DNA, the CDR3 is TGCGCCAGCAGCTTGGCAGGCAATGAGCAGTTCTTC. Its protein is CASSLAGNEQFF.